Listed below are T cell receptor beta chains from one sample, sequenced in a study of cytomegalovirus exposure and HLA in healthy donors. Libraries were prepared by immunoSEQ multiplex PCR; TCRdb keeps only in-frame clonotypes and omits some of them. Among under 170,000 clones listed, 60% to 70% were seen once. Sequenced input: PBMCs. The source of these receptors is a woman aged 55-75 years in good health and CMV-seropositive. Each CDR3 is given without its conserved first and last residue. Each record gives: J gene, V gene, CDR3 protein.

J gene: TRBJ1-1; V gene: TRBV11-2; CDR3 protein: ASSWTGLNTEAF
J gene: TRBJ1-2; V gene: TRBV6-1; CDR3 protein: ASSEGLYSGYT
J gene: TRBJ2-5; V gene: TRBV6-4; CDR3 protein: ASRPTSGRHLETQY
J gene: TRBJ2-2; V gene: TRBV4-3; CDR3 protein: ASSQAQGEYTGELF
J gene: TRBJ1-1; V gene: TRBV5-4; CDR3 protein: ASSLPGGTEAF
J gene: TRBJ2-3; V gene: TRBV7-6; CDR3 protein: ASSLEQGGNTDTQY
J gene: TRBJ1-3; V gene: TRBV5-1; CDR3 protein: ASSAAGELNTIY
J gene: TRBJ2-7; V gene: TRBV11-1; CDR3 protein: ASSLRTTSLREQY
J gene: TRBJ2-1; V gene: TRBV5-3; CDR3 protein: ARSVRTSSYNEQF
J gene: TRBJ2-7; V gene: TRBV19; CDR3 protein: ASSFRDSSYEQY
J gene: TRBJ1-4; V gene: TRBV18; CDR3 protein: ASSSQGSAIPNEKLF
J gene: TRBJ2-2; V gene: TRBV7-2; CDR3 protein: ASSWGLNTGELF
J gene: TRBJ2-7; V gene: TRBV27; CDR3 protein: ASSLSAGTGGAGQY
J gene: TRBJ2-3; V gene: TRBV9; CDR3 protein: ASSAGLAGATDTQY
J gene: TRBJ2-7; V gene: TRBV2; CDR3 protein: ASSSRGTLVEQY
J gene: TRBJ2-1; V gene: TRBV11-1; CDR3 protein: ASSLERNEQF
J gene: TRBJ1-2; V gene: TRBV25-1; CDR3 protein: ASSGGTGYGYT
J gene: TRBJ2-3; V gene: TRBV7-8; CDR3 protein: ASSLVATSTDTQY
J gene: TRBJ1-1; V gene: TRBV6-1; CDR3 protein: ASIADNVNTEAF
J gene: TRBJ1-1; V gene: TRBV7-9; CDR3 protein: ASLGTEAAF
J gene: TRBJ2-3; V gene: TRBV10-2; CDR3 protein: ASRLGSDTQY
J gene: TRBJ2-5; V gene: TRBV5-3; CDR3 protein: ASPRGCETQY
J gene: TRBJ1-1; V gene: TRBV28; CDR3 protein: ASSLPSGVEAF
J gene: TRBJ2-2; V gene: TRBV29-1; CDR3 protein: SVARGVWGTGELF
J gene: TRBJ2-5; V gene: TRBV18; CDR3 protein: ASSPVISVQETQY
J gene: TRBJ2-2; V gene: TRBV7-3; CDR3 protein: ASKTGEAGELF
J gene: TRBJ1-6; V gene: TRBV7-2; CDR3 protein: ASSPVQLNSPLH
J gene: TRBJ2-7; V gene: TRBV29-1; CDR3 protein: SVEFGQGASYEQY
J gene: TRBJ2-3; V gene: TRBV10-3; CDR3 protein: AISGGTGWGDTQY
J gene: TRBJ2-1; V gene: TRBV7-2; CDR3 protein: ASRHPGQGARNEQF
J gene: .; V gene: TRBV4-2; CDR3 protein: ASSQARSSYEQY
J gene: TRBJ2-6; V gene: TRBV7-2; CDR3 protein: ASSRLFGANVLT
J gene: TRBJ2-6; V gene: TRBV5-1; CDR3 protein: ASSLTYPGAASSGANVLT
J gene: TRBJ2-5; V gene: TRBV28; CDR3 protein: ASSLFSIPQETQY
J gene: TRBJ1-2; V gene: TRBV5-1; CDR3 protein: ASSLVGEDYGYT
J gene: TRBJ1-3; V gene: TRBV11-3; CDR3 protein: ASSLGTGAGNTIY
J gene: TRBJ1-5; V gene: TRBV6-6; CDR3 protein: ASSGQGSNQPQH
J gene: TRBJ2-7; V gene: TRBV6-5; CDR3 protein: ASSFGQSPGEQY
J gene: TRBJ1-6; V gene: TRBV30; CDR3 protein: AWSRQGEYSPLH
J gene: TRBJ1-5; V gene: TRBV5-6; CDR3 protein: ASSLDGQGGQPQH
J gene: TRBJ1-1; V gene: TRBV7-9; CDR3 protein: ASSLVRGSTEAF
J gene: TRBJ2-3; V gene: TRBV7-2; CDR3 protein: ASSFSGTTDTQY
J gene: TRBJ1-2; V gene: TRBV4-1; CDR3 protein: ASSPRPAGTNYGYT
J gene: TRBJ2-5; V gene: TRBV9; CDR3 protein: ASSVGAGAQGETQY
J gene: TRBJ2-3; V gene: TRBV11-1; CDR3 protein: ASSLSGSTDTQY
J gene: TRBJ1-5; V gene: TRBV7-8; CDR3 protein: ASSLAGTGGFQPQH